These 17 T cell receptor beta chains were all obtained from the same sample, sequenced in a study of T-cell reconstitution after alpha-beta-depleted transplantation in children. Unique molecular identifiers were used in preparing the TCRbeta library. MiXCR was run by TCRdb on the PCR reads, yielding one entry per CDR3 protein. The table has about 410,000 distinct CDR3 sequences, roughly 22% seen once. The sequencing used PBMCs from the stem cell graft donor, collected from the stem cell graft. These receptors were obtained from a human donor who donated a stem cell graft to a child with acute myeloid leukemia.

The chain joins TRBV7-9 to TRBJ1-1, with D possibly TRBD1 on 6 matching bases. The CDR3 is 14 amino acids. Germline V gene data show CDR1 as SEHNR and CDR2 as FQNEAQ (reference sequence). V gave up 5 bases and J gave up 1 base, with 11 bases separating them. The CDR3 loop is CASSDGQRNTEAFF. The CDR3 DNA reads TGTGCCAGCAGCGACGGACAGCGGAACACTGAAGCTTTCTTT.

The V gene is TRBV20-1, the J gene TRBJ2-7; unclear D gene. The CDR3 runs to 12 residues. The germline CDR1 and CDR2 sequences are DFQATT and SNEGSKA (reference sequence). The V gene lost 3 bases and the J gene lost 7 bases, with 13 bases spanning the gap. In DNA form, the CDR3 reads TGCAGTGCTAGGGCTAGGGCTTGGGAGCAGTACTTC. Translation gives CSARARAWEQYF.

J is TRBJ2-3 and V is TRBV9, with D possibly being TRBD1 (6 bases). Germline V gives CDR1 SGDLS, CDR2 YYNGEE. CDR3 size: 14 residues. V gave up 1 base and J gave up 5 bases, with 11 bases separating them. The CDR3 region is CASSVSGGGDTQYF. CDR3 bases: TGTGCCAGCAGCGTAAGTGGGGGCGGAGATACGCAGTATTTT.

This sequence joins TRBV29-1 and TRBJ2-3; TRBD1 agrees at 8 bases. In germline, CDR1 is SQVTM, CDR2 ANQGSEA. Germline trimming cut 3 bases from V and 7 bases from J; bases unmatched to any gene: 6. This CDR3 comprises 13 residues. The CDR3 DNA follows: TGCAGCGTTGAGCCAGGGGGCAAATATACGCAGTATTTT. Translating gives CSVEPGGKYTQYF.

V is TRBV11-3 and J is TRBJ2-7; D is perhaps TRBD2 (6 bases). Germline V gene data show CDR1 as SGHNT and CDR2 as YENEEA. The V end was cut by 7 bases, the J end by 3 bases, with 16 bases between. CDR3 length: 14 amino acids. The chain's CDR3 is CASTKAGGNYEQYF. CDR3 DNA sequence: TGTGCCAGCACAAAGGCCGGGGGTAACTACGAGCAGTACTTC. Based on the CDR3 plus reference TRBV11-3 and TRBJ2-7, the full variable domain is EAGVVQSPRYKIIEKKQPVAFWCNPISGHNTLYWYLQNLGQGPELLIRYENEEAVDDSQLPKDRFSAERLKGVDSTLKIQPAELGDSAVYLCASTKAGGNYEQYFGPGTRLTVT.

This clonotype was seen a few times. This sequence joins TRBV9 and TRBJ2-7, with D maybe TRBD2 (5 bases). CDR3 length equals 15 residues. Deletions cut 2 bases from V and 3 bases from J, with 15 bases between. Germline loops: CDR1 SGDLS, CDR2 YYNGEE. CDR3 sequence: CASSVGRETGYEQYF. DNA for the CDR3: TGTGCCAGCAGCGTTGGCCGGGAAACTGGCTACGAGCAGTACTTC.

This clonotype was found a few times. The chain uses TRBV20-1 and TRBJ2-3; 10 bases match TRBD2. With 7 bases clipped from V and 0 bases from J, the junction kept 7 bases outside the gene matches. The CDR3 spans 15 residues. The V gene's germline CDR1 is DFQATT and CDR2 SNEGSKA (reference sequence). DNA for the CDR3: TGCAGTGGGGGAGGACTAGCGGCAAGCACAGATACGCAGTATTTT. Translation: CSGGGLAASTDTQYF.

The chain carries TRBV28 and TRBJ2-7; 13 nucleotides agree with TRBD2. The ends lost 4 bases at V and 0 bases at J; junction bases unmatched: 12. This CDR3 spans 19 amino acids. Germline CDR1 MDHEN, CDR2 SYDVKM. This CDR3 is CASSSILLAGGRFSYEQYF. DNA for the CDR3: TGTGCCAGCAGTTCAATCTTACTAGCGGGAGGGCGATTCTCCTACGAGCAGTACTTC. The variable domain in full, with the rest retrieved from reference TRBV28 and TRBJ2-7, is DVKVTQSSRYLVKRTGEKVFLECVQDMDHENMFWYRQDPGLGLRLIYFSYDVKMKEKGDIPEGYSVSREKKERFSLILESASTNQTSMYLCASSSILLAGGRFSYEQYFGPGTRLTVT.

The CDR3 spells CASRPTVTSYNEQFF. CDR3 bases: TGTGCCAGCAGACCTACAGTAACCTCCTACAATGAGCAGTTCTTC. The genes are TRBV12-3 or TRBV12-4 and TRBJ2-1, with unresolved D. V was trimmed by 6 bases and J by 0 bases, leaving 12 bases between them. The CDR3 has 15 residues.

The sample holds a few counts of this clonotype. This chain uses TRBV4-1 with TRBJ2-3; a possible D gene is TRBD1 (5 bases). This CDR3 is 15 amino acids long. Germline values: CDR1 MGHRA, CDR2 YSYEKL. Trimming stripped 1 base from V and 1 base from J, with 9 bases between. The CDR3 loop reads CASSQVGPRTDTQYF. The CDR3, as DNA: TGCGCCAGCAGCCAAGTGGGGCCACGCACAGATACGCAGTATTTT.

In its sample, this clonotype was seen a few times. This chain joins TRBV18 and TRBJ2-1, with 7 bases aligning to TRBD2. Germline trimming cut 4 bases from V and 3 bases from J; bases unmatched to any gene: 3. CDR3 size: 14 residues. Per germline, CDR1 KGHSH and CDR2 LQKENI. Here the CDR3 reads CASSLGTNYNEQFF. The CDR3 DNA reads TGTGCCAGCTCACTCGGGACTAACTACAATGAGCAGTTCTTC.

Many counts were recorded for this clonotype. The genes are TRBV29-1 and TRBJ2-7; 7 positions agree with TRBD1. V shed 2 bases, J shed 2 bases, and the junction held 3 bases outside the gene matches. The CDR3 is 13 residues long. In germline, CDR1 is SQVTM, CDR2 ANQGSEA. This CDR3 reads CSVEITGAYEQYF. The DNA of the CDR3 is TGCAGCGTTGAAATTACAGGGGCCTACGAGCAGTACTTC.

V usage is TRBV4-3 and J usage is TRBJ1-3; TRBD1 might be the D (5 bases). The germline V and J ends were trimmed by 0 bases and 1 base, with 7 bases remaining between them. Germline-derived CDR1 and CDR2 are LGHNA and YSLEER. The length of the CDR3 is 15 residues. The CDR3 is CASSQDHRSGNTIYF. For the CDR3, the DNA is TGCGCCAGCAGCCAAGACCACAGGTCTGGAAACACCATATATTTT.

The CDR3 DNA follows: TGCGCCAGCAGCTCGGGGACTAGTCTCGGTGAGCAGTTCTTC. Protein product: CASSSGTSLGEQFF. The chain joins TRBV5-1 to TRBJ2-1, with TRBD2 matching over 8 bases. Germline assignment: CDR1 SGHRS and CDR2 YFSETQ. Unmatched junction bases numbered 8, after V lost 3 bases and J lost 9 bases. The CDR3 has 14 residues.

This clonotype was detected only a few times. The rearrangement joins TRBV20-1 to TRBJ2-5; 7 bases match TRBD2. J gave up 5 bases and V 5 bases, and 11 bases lay outside the gene matches. This CDR3 spans 14 amino acids. Per germline, CDR1 DFQATT and CDR2 SNEGSKA (reference sequence). CDR3 in DNA: TGCAGTGCTCCAGGCGGGAGCTCAGGGGAGACCCAGTACTTC. It codes for CSAPGGSSGETQYF.

The sample holds a few counts of this clonotype. The V and J genes are TRBV12-3 or TRBV12-4 and TRBJ1-1; no clear D. Trimming removed 1 base from V and 8 bases from J, with 11 bases in between. This CDR3 contains 13 residues. The CDR3 DNA reads TGTGCCAGCAGTTTAGTCGGCGGCTGGGAAGCTTTCTTT. This gives the protein CASSLVGGWEAFF.

This clonotype showed up just a few times. The chain combines TRBV28 with TRBJ1-1, with a possible D match to TRBD1 (5 bases). The CDR3 spans 12 residues. V was pared by 9 bases and J by 5 bases, with 13 bases between. CDR1 is MDHEN and CDR2 is SYDVKM in the germline V gene. CDR3 sequence: CASSKGWTEAFF. The CDR3 coding sequence is TGTGCCAGTTCAAAGGGGTGGACTGAAGCTTTCTTT. The whole variable domain, remainder taken from reference TRBV28 and TRBJ1-1, is DVKVTQSSRYLVKRTGEKVFLECVQDMDHENMFWYRQDPGLGLRLIYFSYDVKMKEKGDIPEGYSVSREKKERFSLILESASTNQTSMYLCASSKGWTEAFFGQGTRLTVV.